These T cell receptor beta chains were read from a single sample in a study of T cells after yellow fever vaccination. TCRdb re-derived calls from the 5' RACE reads in MiXCR, one entry per CDR3 protein. The profile covers 500,000 to 650,000 distinct CDR3 sequences, with over 9% appearing a single time and around 14% taken by the ten largest. Sequences were derived from PBMCs, sampled on the day of the yellow fever booster vaccination. Every receptor here comes from a man younger than 40 who received the YFV17D yellow fever vaccine. Each CDR3 is given with its conserved first and last residue. Each record gives: J gene, D gene, clone size, V gene, CDR3 length, CDR3 protein, CDR3 DNA. A D gene is named only where the DNA matches it firmly. The listing skips clone size in some rows; elsewhere it reads once, few, many or a size class.

j_call: TRBJ1-4
d_call: NA
clone_size: NA
v_call: TRBV29-1
cdr3_length: 10
cdr3_aa: CSVRDEKLFF
cdr3_nt: TGCAGCGTTAGGGATGAAAAACTGTTTTTT

j_call: TRBJ1-3
d_call: NA
clone_size: few
v_call: TRBV5-4
cdr3_length: 17
cdr3_aa: CASSLGFVGQEENTIYF
cdr3_nt: TGTGCCAGCAGCTTGGGCTTTGTTGGGCAGGAAGAAAACACCATATATTTT

j_call: TRBJ2-3
d_call: TRBD1
clone_size: few
v_call: TRBV6-1
cdr3_length: 15
cdr3_aa: CASSLIGGGTDTQYF
cdr3_nt: TGTGCCAGCTCCTTAATAGGGGGCGGCACAGATACGCAGTATTTT

j_call: TRBJ2-3
d_call: NA
clone_size: few
v_call: TRBV10-2
cdr3_length: 15
cdr3_aa: CASSTGNRGADTQYF
cdr3_nt: TGCGCCAGCAGTACCGGCAACCGGGGGGCGGATACGCAGTATTTT

j_call: TRBJ2-3
d_call: NA
clone_size: NA
v_call: TRBV6-5
cdr3_length: 14
cdr3_aa: CASSYSEFTDTQYF
cdr3_nt: TGTGCCAGCAGTTACTCTGAGTTTACAGATACGCAGTATTTT

j_call: TRBJ1-1
d_call: NA
clone_size: few
v_call: TRBV6-2/TRBV6-3
cdr3_length: 13
cdr3_aa: CASTDQGGVEAFF
cdr3_nt: TGTGCCAGCACCGATCAAGGGGGGGTTGAAGCTTTCTTT

j_call: TRBJ2-1
d_call: NA
clone_size: few
v_call: TRBV11-2
cdr3_length: 14
cdr3_aa: CASSADSSYNEQFF
cdr3_nt: TGTGCCAGCAGCGCCGACAGTTCCTACAATGAGCAGTTCTTC

j_call: TRBJ2-2
d_call: NA
clone_size: NA
v_call: TRBV7-8
cdr3_length: 15
cdr3_aa: CASRSKYGRTGELFF
cdr3_nt: TGTGCCAGCAGAAGCAAATATGGCAGGACCGGGGAGCTGTTTTTT

j_call: TRBJ2-1
d_call: NA
clone_size: few
v_call: TRBV7-9
cdr3_length: 12
cdr3_aa: CASSGRGLEQFF
cdr3_nt: TGTGCCAGCAGCGGGCGTGGGCTTGAGCAGTTCTTC

j_call: TRBJ2-1
d_call: TRBD2
clone_size: many
v_call: TRBV4-3
cdr3_length: 16
cdr3_aa: CASSHAGTSAYNEQFF
cdr3_nt: TGCGCCAGCAGCCATGCCGGGACTAGCGCCTACAATGAGCAGTTCTTC

j_call: TRBJ2-3
d_call: TRBD2
clone_size: NA
v_call: TRBV30
cdr3_length: 17
cdr3_aa: CAWSVLAGAVSTDTQYF
cdr3_nt: TGTGCCTGGAGTGTACTAGCGGGAGCCGTGAGCACAGATACGCAGTATTTT

j_call: TRBJ1-2
d_call: NA
clone_size: few
v_call: TRBV7-6
cdr3_length: 13
cdr3_aa: CASSVETLSGYTF
cdr3_nt: TGTGCCAGCAGCGTCGAGACGTTGTCTGGCTACACCTTC

j_call: TRBJ2-7
d_call: NA
clone_size: few
v_call: TRBV3-1
cdr3_length: 11
cdr3_aa: CASSPPREQYF
cdr3_nt: TGTGCCAGCAGCCCCCCCCGCGAGCAGTACTTC

j_call: TRBJ2-5
d_call: TRBD1
clone_size: NA
v_call: TRBV5-5
cdr3_length: 14
cdr3_aa: CASSLGDRKETQYF
cdr3_nt: TGTGCCAGCAGCTTGGGGGACAGGAAAGAGACCCAGTACTTC

j_call: TRBJ1-1
d_call: NA
clone_size: few
v_call: TRBV20-1
cdr3_length: 12
cdr3_aa: CSAWTVNTEAFF
cdr3_nt: TGCAGTGCTTGGACGGTGAACACTGAAGCTTTCTTT

j_call: TRBJ1-6
d_call: NA
clone_size: NA
v_call: TRBV28
cdr3_length: 11
cdr3_aa: CASSSMLHLHF
cdr3_nt: TGTGCCAGCAGTTCCATGCTCCACCTCCACTTT

j_call: TRBJ2-1
d_call: TRBD2
clone_size: many
v_call: TRBV25-1
cdr3_length: 14
cdr3_aa: CASSGTSGINEQFF
cdr3_nt: TGTGCCAGCAGTGGTACTAGCGGGATCAATGAGCAGTTCTTC

j_call: TRBJ2-2
d_call: NA
clone_size: many
v_call: TRBV7-2
cdr3_length: 12
cdr3_aa: CASSLLSGELFF
cdr3_nt: TGTGCCAGCAGCTTACTATCCGGGGAGCTGTTTTTT

j_call: TRBJ2-3
d_call: NA
clone_size: NA
v_call: TRBV11-3
cdr3_length: 13
cdr3_aa: CASSPTIHHTQYF
cdr3_nt: TGTGCCAGCAGCCCCACGATCCATCATACGCAGTATTTT

j_call: TRBJ1-2
d_call: NA
clone_size: NA
v_call: TRBV28
cdr3_length: 13
cdr3_aa: CACRVGGAYGYTF
cdr3_nt: TGTGCCTGCCGGGTCGGGGGCGCCTATGGCTACACCTTC

j_call: TRBJ2-2
d_call: NA
clone_size: few
v_call: TRBV7-9
cdr3_length: 14
cdr3_aa: CASSIGPLAGELFF
cdr3_nt: TGTGCCAGCAGCATAGGACCCTTGGCCGGGGAGCTGTTTTTT

j_call: TRBJ2-3
d_call: NA
clone_size: few
v_call: TRBV15
cdr3_length: 13
cdr3_aa: CATWDFPTDTQYF
cdr3_nt: TGTGCCACCTGGGACTTTCCCACAGATACGCAGTATTTT

j_call: TRBJ2-7
d_call: TRBD2
clone_size: NA
v_call: TRBV27
cdr3_length: 15
cdr3_aa: CASSFSSGRAAEQYF
cdr3_nt: TGTGCCAGCAGTTTCTCTAGCGGGAGGGCCGCCGAGCAGTACTTC

j_call: TRBJ2-1
d_call: TRBD1
clone_size: many
v_call: TRBV10-3
cdr3_length: 14
cdr3_aa: CAITPGQGTHEQFF
cdr3_nt: TGTGCCATCACGCCTGGACAGGGGACTCATGAGCAGTTCTTC

j_call: TRBJ2-1
d_call: NA
clone_size: many
v_call: TRBV5-1
cdr3_length: 14
cdr3_aa: CASSRDSTYNEQFF
cdr3_nt: TGCGCCAGCAGTCGGGACTCCACCTACAATGAGCAGTTCTTC

j_call: TRBJ2-1
d_call: NA
clone_size: NA
v_call: TRBV6-2/TRBV6-3
cdr3_length: 15
cdr3_aa: CASSARDRNYNEQFF
cdr3_nt: TGTGCCAGCAGCGCCCGGGACCGTAATTACAATGAGCAGTTCTTC

j_call: TRBJ2-1
d_call: NA
clone_size: many
v_call: TRBV18
cdr3_length: 15
cdr3_aa: CASSPPPGSYNEQFF
cdr3_nt: TGTGCCAGCTCACCACCCCCAGGATCCTACAATGAGCAGTTCTTC

j_call: TRBJ2-2
d_call: NA
clone_size: few
v_call: TRBV15
cdr3_length: 16
cdr3_aa: CATSRDRGVRGGELFF
cdr3_nt: TGTGCCACCAGCAGAGATCGGGGAGTCAGGGGAGGGGAGCTGTTTTTT

j_call: TRBJ1-6
d_call: TRBD1
clone_size: many
v_call: TRBV5-1
cdr3_length: 14
cdr3_aa: CASSLGQGNSPLHF
cdr3_nt: TGCGCCAGCAGCTTGGGACAGGGAAATTCACCCCTCCACTTT

j_call: TRBJ2-3
d_call: NA
clone_size: NA
v_call: TRBV12-3/TRBV12-4
cdr3_length: 16
cdr3_aa: CASNLMISGSTDTQYF
cdr3_nt: TGTGCCAGCAATTTAATGATTAGCGGTAGCACAGATACGCAGTATTTT

j_call: TRBJ2-2
d_call: NA
clone_size: NA
v_call: TRBV6-2/TRBV6-3
cdr3_length: 14
cdr3_aa: CATARDAYAGELFF
cdr3_nt: TGTGCCACCGCTCGGGACGCCTATGCCGGGGAGCTGTTTTTT

j_call: TRBJ2-3
d_call: NA
clone_size: few
v_call: TRBV20-1
cdr3_length: 15
cdr3_aa: CSARDHGGGTDTQYF
cdr3_nt: TGCAGTGCTAGAGATCACGGAGGGGGCACAGATACGCAGTATTTT

j_call: TRBJ2-1
d_call: TRBD2
clone_size: NA
v_call: TRBV4-3
cdr3_length: 14
cdr3_aa: CASSQAGGSNEQFF
cdr3_nt: TGCGCCAGCAGCCAAGCGGGAGGTAGCAATGAGCAGTTCTTC

j_call: TRBJ2-7
d_call: TRBD1
clone_size: NA
v_call: TRBV7-9
cdr3_length: 15
cdr3_aa: CASSDWDRGQVEQYF
cdr3_nt: TGTGCCAGCAGCGACTGGGACAGGGGGCAAGTCGAGCAGTACTTC

j_call: TRBJ2-1
d_call: TRBD2
clone_size: few
v_call: TRBV5-1
cdr3_length: 17
cdr3_aa: CASSLDPSGYSYNEQFF
cdr3_nt: TGCGCCAGCAGCTTGGATCCTAGCGGATACTCCTACAATGAGCAGTTCTTC

j_call: TRBJ2-7
d_call: NA
clone_size: NA
v_call: TRBV5-1
cdr3_length: 13
cdr3_aa: CASSSDITYEQYF
cdr3_nt: TGCGCCAGCAGTTCGGACATTACCTACGAGCAGTACTTC

j_call: TRBJ2-7
d_call: TRBD1
clone_size: NA
v_call: TRBV6-1
cdr3_length: 15
cdr3_aa: CASSISDRGSYEQYF
cdr3_nt: TGTGCCAGCAGTATTTCGGACAGGGGGTCCTACGAGCAGTACTTC

j_call: TRBJ2-7
d_call: TRBD2
clone_size: NA
v_call: TRBV6-2/TRBV6-3
cdr3_length: 16
cdr3_aa: CASDRPSGSRLSEQYF
cdr3_nt: TGTGCCAGCGATCGACCTAGCGGGAGCCGCTTAAGCGAGCAGTACTTC

j_call: TRBJ2-2
d_call: NA
clone_size: once
v_call: TRBV23-1
cdr3_length: 17
cdr3_aa: CASSQTREPANTGELFF
cdr3_nt: TGCGCCAGCAGTCAAACGAGAGAACCCGCGAACACCGGGGAGCTGTTTTTT

j_call: TRBJ2-5
d_call: NA
clone_size: few
v_call: TRBV15
cdr3_length: 13
cdr3_aa: CATSEQGMETQYF
cdr3_nt: TGTGCCACCAGCGAACAGGGAATGGAGACCCAGTACTTC

j_call: TRBJ2-7
d_call: TRBD2
clone_size: few
v_call: TRBV27
cdr3_length: 16
cdr3_aa: CASSSLGGRTAYEQYF
cdr3_nt: TGTGCCAGCAGTTCCTTAGGCGGGAGGACGGCCTACGAGCAGTACTTC

j_call: TRBJ2-5
d_call: TRBD2
clone_size: few
v_call: TRBV12-3/TRBV12-4
cdr3_length: 15
cdr3_aa: CASSYSGRDQETQYF
cdr3_nt: TGTGCCAGCAGTTACAGCGGGAGGGACCAAGAGACCCAGTACTTC

j_call: TRBJ1-6
d_call: TRBD1
clone_size: NA
v_call: TRBV7-2
cdr3_length: 16
cdr3_aa: CASSLRQGTYNSPLHF
cdr3_nt: TGTGCCAGCAGCTTGAGACAGGGGACTTATAATTCACCCCTCCACTTT

j_call: TRBJ1-1
d_call: NA
clone_size: few
v_call: TRBV4-2
cdr3_length: 14
cdr3_aa: CASSQGRGNTEAFF
cdr3_nt: TGTGCCAGCAGCCAAGGTCGGGGGAACACTGAAGCTTTCTTT

j_call: TRBJ1-3
d_call: NA
clone_size: few
v_call: TRBV20-1
cdr3_length: 14
cdr3_aa: CSSLHQTNGNTIYF
cdr3_nt: TGCAGTAGTTTACACCAGACAAATGGAAACACCATATATTTT

j_call: TRBJ2-3
d_call: TRBD2
clone_size: NA
v_call: TRBV5-4
cdr3_length: 17
cdr3_aa: CASSSGTSGTPPDTQYF
cdr3_nt: TGTGCCAGCAGCTCTGGGACTAGCGGGACCCCCCCAGATACGCAGTATTTT

j_call: TRBJ2-7
d_call: TRBD2
clone_size: many
v_call: TRBV20-1
cdr3_length: 14
cdr3_aa: CSASGRAGSYEQYF
cdr3_nt: TGCAGTGCTAGCGGGAGGGCCGGCTCCTACGAGCAGTACTTC

j_call: TRBJ2-7
d_call: TRBD2
clone_size: NA
v_call: TRBV30
cdr3_length: 14
cdr3_aa: CAWSWGGVDYEQYF
cdr3_nt: TGTGCCTGGAGTTGGGGGGGGGTGGACTACGAGCAGTACTTC

j_call: TRBJ2-3
d_call: TRBD2
clone_size: few
v_call: TRBV29-1
cdr3_length: 17
cdr3_aa: CSVEAVAGALSTDTQYF
cdr3_nt: TGCAGCGTTGAAGCGGTAGCGGGAGCCCTTAGCACAGATACGCAGTATTTT

j_call: TRBJ2-3
d_call: NA
clone_size: NA
v_call: TRBV19
cdr3_length: 13
cdr3_aa: CASSENPGSTQYF
cdr3_nt: TGTGCCAGTAGTGAAAATCCCGGGAGTACGCAGTATTTT

j_call: TRBJ2-7
d_call: TRBD1
clone_size: few
v_call: TRBV4-3
cdr3_length: 16
cdr3_aa: CASSQDGQGELREQYF
cdr3_nt: TGCGCCAGCAGCCAAGATGGACAGGGGGAGTTGCGCGAGCAGTACTTC

j_call: TRBJ2-1
d_call: TRBD2
clone_size: NA
v_call: TRBV20-1
cdr3_length: 15
cdr3_aa: CSAVEIASGSNEQFF
cdr3_nt: TGCAGTGCAGTTGAAATAGCTAGCGGGAGTAACGAGCAGTTCTTC

j_call: TRBJ2-6
d_call: NA
clone_size: NA
v_call: TRBV29-1
cdr3_length: 15
cdr3_aa: CSVVRPTAGANVLTF
cdr3_nt: TGCAGCGTCGTCCGGCCCACGGCTGGGGCCAACGTCCTGACTTTC

j_call: TRBJ2-3
d_call: NA
clone_size: many
v_call: TRBV7-9
cdr3_length: 14
cdr3_aa: CASSLEGGGDTQYF
cdr3_nt: TGTGCCAGCAGCTTAGAGGGAGGGGGAGATACGCAGTATTTT